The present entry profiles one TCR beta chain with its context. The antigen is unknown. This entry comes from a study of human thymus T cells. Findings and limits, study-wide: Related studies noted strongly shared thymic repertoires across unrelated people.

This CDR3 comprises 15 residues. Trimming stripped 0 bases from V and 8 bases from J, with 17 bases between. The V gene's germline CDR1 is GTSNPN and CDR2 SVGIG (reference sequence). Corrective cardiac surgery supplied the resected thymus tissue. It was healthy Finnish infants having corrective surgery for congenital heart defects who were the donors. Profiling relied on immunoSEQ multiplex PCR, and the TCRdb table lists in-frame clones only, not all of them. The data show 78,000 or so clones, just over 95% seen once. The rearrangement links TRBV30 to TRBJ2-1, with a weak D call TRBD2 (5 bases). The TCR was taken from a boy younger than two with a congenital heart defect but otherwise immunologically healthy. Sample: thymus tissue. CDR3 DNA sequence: TGTGCCTGGAGTGTCGGCGGAGGTCGAGCGGATGAGCAGTTCTTC. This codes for CAWSVGGGRADEQFF.